This paragraph reports one T cell receptor beta chain. Its antigen is unidentified. The source of the sample is a study of shared clonotypes between healthy human individuals. The wider study: Plates per donor: three CD4 naive, three CD4 memory, two CD8 naive, one CD8 memory. The study, taken as a whole, reports: Investigators expected sequencing depth to affect clonotype sharing among donors. Memory subsets generally showed lower estimated richness than naive subsets.

The method was immunoSEQ multiplex PCR; TCRdb's version includes in-frame clones alone and lacks a portion of them. The repertoire consists of fewer than 400,000 clones, with less than 85% occurring once and the leading ten covering approximately 10%. The CDR3 totals 11 residues. V dropped 6 bases and J dropped 6 bases, with 8 bases sitting between them. Germline V gene sequence: CDR1 MNHNS, CDR2 SASEGT. The genes are TRBV6-1 and TRBJ1-2; the D is unclear. This receptor was identified in a young man in good health. Sequencing was performed on memory CD4+ T cells sorted from blood. Noted subset: CD45RA-negative fraction. The DNA for the CDR3 is TGTGCCAGCAGCACGGCGGATGGCTACACCTTC. Translation gives CASSTADGYTF.